This TCR beta chain was profiled in a study of a mutant IDH1 vaccine in newly diagnosed glioma. V lost 5 bases and J 8 bases, leaving 12 bases between the germline ends. The CDR3 has 12 amino acids. Per the germline V gene, CDR1 is SNHLY and CDR2 is FYNNEI. The time point is: baseline, week 1 (first vaccination visit). Treatment of the sample: pre-vaccination baseline after standard-of-care therapy. The repertoire was sequenced with immunoSEQ multiplex PCR; TCRdb's copy has only in-frame clones and lacks some. The sample consists of around 100,000 clones, over 75% of them appearing once. The receptor was derived from a man aged 35 to 55 with glioma. Some clones in this sample may be carry-over from other donors' samples. Source: PBMCs, taken from a glioma patient treated with radiotherapy, temozolomide or both. The chain recombines TRBV2 with TRBJ1-2; TRBD1 might be the D (5 bases). The CDR3, as DNA: TGTGCCAGCAGTACAGCCCGGGGGGGCTACACCTTC. It encodes CASSTARGGYTF.